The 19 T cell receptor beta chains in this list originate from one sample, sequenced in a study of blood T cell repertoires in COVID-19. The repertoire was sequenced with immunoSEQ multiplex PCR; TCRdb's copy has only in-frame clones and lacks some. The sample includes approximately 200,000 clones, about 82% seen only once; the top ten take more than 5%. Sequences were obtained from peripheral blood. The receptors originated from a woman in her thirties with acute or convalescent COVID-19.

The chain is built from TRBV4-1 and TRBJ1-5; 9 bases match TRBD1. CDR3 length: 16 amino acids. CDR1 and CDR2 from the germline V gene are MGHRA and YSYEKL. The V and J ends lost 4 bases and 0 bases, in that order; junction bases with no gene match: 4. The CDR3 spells CASSLGQGNSNQPQHF. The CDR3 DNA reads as TGCGCCAGCAGCCTGGGACAGGGAAATAGCAATCAGCCCCAGCATTTT.

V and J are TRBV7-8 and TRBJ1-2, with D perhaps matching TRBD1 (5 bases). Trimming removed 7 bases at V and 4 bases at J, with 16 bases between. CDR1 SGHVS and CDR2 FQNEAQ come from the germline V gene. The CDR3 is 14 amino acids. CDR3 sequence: CASNSGGEGYGYTF. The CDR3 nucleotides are TGTGCCAGCAACTCTGGGGGGGAAGGCTATGGCTACACCTTC. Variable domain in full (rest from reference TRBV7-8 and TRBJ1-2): GAGVSQSPRYKVAKRGQDVALRCDPISGHVSLFWYQQALGQGPEFLTYFQNEAQLDKSGLPSDRFFAERPEGSVSTLKIQRTQQEDSAVYLCASNSGGEGYGYTFGSGTRLTVV.

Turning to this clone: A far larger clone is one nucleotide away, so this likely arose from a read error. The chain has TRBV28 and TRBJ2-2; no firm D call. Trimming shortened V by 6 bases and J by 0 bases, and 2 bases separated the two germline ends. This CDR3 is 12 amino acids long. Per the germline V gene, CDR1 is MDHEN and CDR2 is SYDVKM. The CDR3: CASSTNTGELFF. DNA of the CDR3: TGTGCCAGCAGCACGAACACCGGGGAGCTGTTTTTT.

The CDR3 here is CAWSPRREYEQYF. DNA of the CDR3: TGTGCCTGGAGTCCTCGCAGGGAATACGAGCAGTACTTC. The V gene is TRBV30, the J gene TRBJ2-7; a weak D match, TRBD1 (5 bases). V gave up 2 bases and J gave up 4 bases, with 12 bases separating them. This CDR3 is 13 amino acids long. Germline V gives CDR1 GTSNPN, CDR2 SVGIG (reference sequence). Full variable domain (missing parts from reference TRBV30 and TRBJ2-7): SQTIHQWPATLVQPVGSPLSLECTVEGTSNPNLYWYRQAAGRGLQLLFYSVGIGQISSEVPQNLSASRPQDRQFILSSKKLLLSDSGFYLCAWSPRREYEQYFGPGTRLTVT.

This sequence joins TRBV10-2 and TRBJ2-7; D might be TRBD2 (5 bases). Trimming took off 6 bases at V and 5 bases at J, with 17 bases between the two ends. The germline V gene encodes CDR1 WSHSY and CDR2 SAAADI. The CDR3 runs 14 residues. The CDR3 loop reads CASRPTSTVNEQYF. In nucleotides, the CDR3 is TGCGCCAGCAGGCCTACTAGTACTGTCAACGAGCAGTACTTC.

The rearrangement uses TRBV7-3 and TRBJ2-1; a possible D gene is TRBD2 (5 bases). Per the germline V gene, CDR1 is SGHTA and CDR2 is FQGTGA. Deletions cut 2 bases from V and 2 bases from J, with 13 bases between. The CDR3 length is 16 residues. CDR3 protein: CASSLDGGLTYNEQFF. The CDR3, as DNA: TGTGCCAGCAGCTTAGATGGAGGACTTACCTACAATGAGCAGTTCTTC.

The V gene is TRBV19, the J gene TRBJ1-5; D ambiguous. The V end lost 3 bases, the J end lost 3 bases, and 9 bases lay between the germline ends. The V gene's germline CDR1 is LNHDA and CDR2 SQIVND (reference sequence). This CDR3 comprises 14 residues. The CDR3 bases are TGTGCCAGTAGTATGGTCGGGTACAATCAGCCCCAGCATTTT. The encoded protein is CASSMVGYNQPQHF. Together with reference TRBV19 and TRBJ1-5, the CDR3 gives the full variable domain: DGGITQSPKYLFRKEGQNVTLSCEQNLNHDAMYWYRQDPGQGLRLIYYSQIVNDFQKGDIAEGYSVSREKKESFPLTVTSAQKNPTAFYLCASSMVGYNQPQHFGDGTRLSIL.

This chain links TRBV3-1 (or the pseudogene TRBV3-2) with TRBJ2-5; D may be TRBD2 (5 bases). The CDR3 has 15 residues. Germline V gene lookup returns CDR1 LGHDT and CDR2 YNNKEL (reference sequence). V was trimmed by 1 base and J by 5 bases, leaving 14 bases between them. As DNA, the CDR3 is TGTGCCAGCAGCCAAGCCCTAGCAGTGGGTGAGACCCAGTACTTC. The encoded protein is CASSQALAVGETQYF.

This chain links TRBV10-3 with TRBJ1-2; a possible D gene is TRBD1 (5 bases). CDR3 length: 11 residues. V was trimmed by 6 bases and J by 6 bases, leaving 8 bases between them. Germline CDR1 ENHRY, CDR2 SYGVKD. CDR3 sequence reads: CAIRTENGYTF. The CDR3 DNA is TGTGCCATCAGGACAGAGAATGGCTACACCTTC.

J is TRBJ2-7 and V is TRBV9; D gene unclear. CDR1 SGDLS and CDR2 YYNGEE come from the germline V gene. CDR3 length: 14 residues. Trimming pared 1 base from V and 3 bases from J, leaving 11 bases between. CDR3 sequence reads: CASSVNTGDYEQYF. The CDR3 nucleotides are TGTGCCAGCAGCGTAAATACCGGTGACTACGAGCAGTACTTC.

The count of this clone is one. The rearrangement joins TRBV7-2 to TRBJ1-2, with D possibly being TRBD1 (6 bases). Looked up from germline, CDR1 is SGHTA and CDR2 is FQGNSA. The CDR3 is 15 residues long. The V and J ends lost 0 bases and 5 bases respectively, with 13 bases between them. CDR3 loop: CASSLARTAPYGYTF. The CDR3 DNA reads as TGTGCCAGCAGCTTAGCGCGGACAGCGCCTTATGGCTACACCTTC. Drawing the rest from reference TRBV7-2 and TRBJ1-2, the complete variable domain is GAGVSQSPSNKVTEKGKDVELRCDPISGHTALYWYRQSLGQGLEFLIYFQGNSAPDKSGLPSDRFSAERTGGSVSTLTIQRTQQEDSAVYLCASSLARTAPYGYTFGSGTRLTVV.

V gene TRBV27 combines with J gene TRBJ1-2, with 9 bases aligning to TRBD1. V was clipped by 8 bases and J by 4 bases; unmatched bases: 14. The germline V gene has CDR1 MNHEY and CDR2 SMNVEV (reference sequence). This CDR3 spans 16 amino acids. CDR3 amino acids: CASWVSGTGQGYGYTF. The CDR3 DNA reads TGTGCCAGCTGGGTTTCTGGGACAGGGCAGGGCTATGGCTACACCTTC.

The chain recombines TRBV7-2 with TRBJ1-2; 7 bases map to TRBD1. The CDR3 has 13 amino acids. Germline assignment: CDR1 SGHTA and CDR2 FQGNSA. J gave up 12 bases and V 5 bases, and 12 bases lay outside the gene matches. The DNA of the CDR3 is TGTGCCAGCAGCCAGCGAGGAACAGGGGTGGACACCTTC. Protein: CASSQRGTGVDTF.

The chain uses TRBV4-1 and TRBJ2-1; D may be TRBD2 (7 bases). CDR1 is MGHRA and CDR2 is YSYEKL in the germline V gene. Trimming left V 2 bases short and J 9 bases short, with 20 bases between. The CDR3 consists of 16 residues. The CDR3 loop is CASSQRGRGAGVEQFF. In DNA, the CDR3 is TGCGCCAGCAGCCAACGAGGTCGGGGGGCCGGAGTTGAGCAGTTCTTC.

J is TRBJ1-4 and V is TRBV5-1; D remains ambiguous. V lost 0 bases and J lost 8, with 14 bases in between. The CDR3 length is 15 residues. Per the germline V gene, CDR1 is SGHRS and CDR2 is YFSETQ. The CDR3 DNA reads TGCGCCAGCAGCTTGGCCGGGGAGAAAGCCGAAAAACTGTTTTTT. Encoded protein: CASSLAGEKAEKLFF.

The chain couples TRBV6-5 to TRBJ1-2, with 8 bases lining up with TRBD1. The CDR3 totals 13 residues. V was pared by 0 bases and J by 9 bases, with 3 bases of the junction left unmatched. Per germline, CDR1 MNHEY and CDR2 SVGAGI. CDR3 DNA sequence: TGTGCCAGCAGTTACTCGACAGGGGAACGCTACACCTTC. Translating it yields CASSYSTGERYTF.

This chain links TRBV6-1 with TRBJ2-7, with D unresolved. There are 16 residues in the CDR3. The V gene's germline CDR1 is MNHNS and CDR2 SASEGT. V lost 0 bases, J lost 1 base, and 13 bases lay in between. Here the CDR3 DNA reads TGTGCCAGCAGTGAAGCGCTCCGGTTCCGATCCTACGAGCAGTACTTC. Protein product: CASSEALRFRSYEQYF.

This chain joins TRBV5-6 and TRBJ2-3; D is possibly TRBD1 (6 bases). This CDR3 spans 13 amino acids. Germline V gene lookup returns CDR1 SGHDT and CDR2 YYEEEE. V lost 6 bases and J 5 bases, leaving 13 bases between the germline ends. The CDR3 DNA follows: TGTGCCAGCACCCCAACAGGGAGAGATACGCAGTATTTT. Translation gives CASTPTGRDTQYF.

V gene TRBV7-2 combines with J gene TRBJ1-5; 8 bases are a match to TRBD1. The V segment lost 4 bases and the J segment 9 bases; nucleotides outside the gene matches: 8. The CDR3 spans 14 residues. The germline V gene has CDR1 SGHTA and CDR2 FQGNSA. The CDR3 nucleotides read TGTGCCAGCAGCTCCAGCAGGGGGCGAATGCCCCAGCATTTT. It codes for CASSSSRGRMPQHF.